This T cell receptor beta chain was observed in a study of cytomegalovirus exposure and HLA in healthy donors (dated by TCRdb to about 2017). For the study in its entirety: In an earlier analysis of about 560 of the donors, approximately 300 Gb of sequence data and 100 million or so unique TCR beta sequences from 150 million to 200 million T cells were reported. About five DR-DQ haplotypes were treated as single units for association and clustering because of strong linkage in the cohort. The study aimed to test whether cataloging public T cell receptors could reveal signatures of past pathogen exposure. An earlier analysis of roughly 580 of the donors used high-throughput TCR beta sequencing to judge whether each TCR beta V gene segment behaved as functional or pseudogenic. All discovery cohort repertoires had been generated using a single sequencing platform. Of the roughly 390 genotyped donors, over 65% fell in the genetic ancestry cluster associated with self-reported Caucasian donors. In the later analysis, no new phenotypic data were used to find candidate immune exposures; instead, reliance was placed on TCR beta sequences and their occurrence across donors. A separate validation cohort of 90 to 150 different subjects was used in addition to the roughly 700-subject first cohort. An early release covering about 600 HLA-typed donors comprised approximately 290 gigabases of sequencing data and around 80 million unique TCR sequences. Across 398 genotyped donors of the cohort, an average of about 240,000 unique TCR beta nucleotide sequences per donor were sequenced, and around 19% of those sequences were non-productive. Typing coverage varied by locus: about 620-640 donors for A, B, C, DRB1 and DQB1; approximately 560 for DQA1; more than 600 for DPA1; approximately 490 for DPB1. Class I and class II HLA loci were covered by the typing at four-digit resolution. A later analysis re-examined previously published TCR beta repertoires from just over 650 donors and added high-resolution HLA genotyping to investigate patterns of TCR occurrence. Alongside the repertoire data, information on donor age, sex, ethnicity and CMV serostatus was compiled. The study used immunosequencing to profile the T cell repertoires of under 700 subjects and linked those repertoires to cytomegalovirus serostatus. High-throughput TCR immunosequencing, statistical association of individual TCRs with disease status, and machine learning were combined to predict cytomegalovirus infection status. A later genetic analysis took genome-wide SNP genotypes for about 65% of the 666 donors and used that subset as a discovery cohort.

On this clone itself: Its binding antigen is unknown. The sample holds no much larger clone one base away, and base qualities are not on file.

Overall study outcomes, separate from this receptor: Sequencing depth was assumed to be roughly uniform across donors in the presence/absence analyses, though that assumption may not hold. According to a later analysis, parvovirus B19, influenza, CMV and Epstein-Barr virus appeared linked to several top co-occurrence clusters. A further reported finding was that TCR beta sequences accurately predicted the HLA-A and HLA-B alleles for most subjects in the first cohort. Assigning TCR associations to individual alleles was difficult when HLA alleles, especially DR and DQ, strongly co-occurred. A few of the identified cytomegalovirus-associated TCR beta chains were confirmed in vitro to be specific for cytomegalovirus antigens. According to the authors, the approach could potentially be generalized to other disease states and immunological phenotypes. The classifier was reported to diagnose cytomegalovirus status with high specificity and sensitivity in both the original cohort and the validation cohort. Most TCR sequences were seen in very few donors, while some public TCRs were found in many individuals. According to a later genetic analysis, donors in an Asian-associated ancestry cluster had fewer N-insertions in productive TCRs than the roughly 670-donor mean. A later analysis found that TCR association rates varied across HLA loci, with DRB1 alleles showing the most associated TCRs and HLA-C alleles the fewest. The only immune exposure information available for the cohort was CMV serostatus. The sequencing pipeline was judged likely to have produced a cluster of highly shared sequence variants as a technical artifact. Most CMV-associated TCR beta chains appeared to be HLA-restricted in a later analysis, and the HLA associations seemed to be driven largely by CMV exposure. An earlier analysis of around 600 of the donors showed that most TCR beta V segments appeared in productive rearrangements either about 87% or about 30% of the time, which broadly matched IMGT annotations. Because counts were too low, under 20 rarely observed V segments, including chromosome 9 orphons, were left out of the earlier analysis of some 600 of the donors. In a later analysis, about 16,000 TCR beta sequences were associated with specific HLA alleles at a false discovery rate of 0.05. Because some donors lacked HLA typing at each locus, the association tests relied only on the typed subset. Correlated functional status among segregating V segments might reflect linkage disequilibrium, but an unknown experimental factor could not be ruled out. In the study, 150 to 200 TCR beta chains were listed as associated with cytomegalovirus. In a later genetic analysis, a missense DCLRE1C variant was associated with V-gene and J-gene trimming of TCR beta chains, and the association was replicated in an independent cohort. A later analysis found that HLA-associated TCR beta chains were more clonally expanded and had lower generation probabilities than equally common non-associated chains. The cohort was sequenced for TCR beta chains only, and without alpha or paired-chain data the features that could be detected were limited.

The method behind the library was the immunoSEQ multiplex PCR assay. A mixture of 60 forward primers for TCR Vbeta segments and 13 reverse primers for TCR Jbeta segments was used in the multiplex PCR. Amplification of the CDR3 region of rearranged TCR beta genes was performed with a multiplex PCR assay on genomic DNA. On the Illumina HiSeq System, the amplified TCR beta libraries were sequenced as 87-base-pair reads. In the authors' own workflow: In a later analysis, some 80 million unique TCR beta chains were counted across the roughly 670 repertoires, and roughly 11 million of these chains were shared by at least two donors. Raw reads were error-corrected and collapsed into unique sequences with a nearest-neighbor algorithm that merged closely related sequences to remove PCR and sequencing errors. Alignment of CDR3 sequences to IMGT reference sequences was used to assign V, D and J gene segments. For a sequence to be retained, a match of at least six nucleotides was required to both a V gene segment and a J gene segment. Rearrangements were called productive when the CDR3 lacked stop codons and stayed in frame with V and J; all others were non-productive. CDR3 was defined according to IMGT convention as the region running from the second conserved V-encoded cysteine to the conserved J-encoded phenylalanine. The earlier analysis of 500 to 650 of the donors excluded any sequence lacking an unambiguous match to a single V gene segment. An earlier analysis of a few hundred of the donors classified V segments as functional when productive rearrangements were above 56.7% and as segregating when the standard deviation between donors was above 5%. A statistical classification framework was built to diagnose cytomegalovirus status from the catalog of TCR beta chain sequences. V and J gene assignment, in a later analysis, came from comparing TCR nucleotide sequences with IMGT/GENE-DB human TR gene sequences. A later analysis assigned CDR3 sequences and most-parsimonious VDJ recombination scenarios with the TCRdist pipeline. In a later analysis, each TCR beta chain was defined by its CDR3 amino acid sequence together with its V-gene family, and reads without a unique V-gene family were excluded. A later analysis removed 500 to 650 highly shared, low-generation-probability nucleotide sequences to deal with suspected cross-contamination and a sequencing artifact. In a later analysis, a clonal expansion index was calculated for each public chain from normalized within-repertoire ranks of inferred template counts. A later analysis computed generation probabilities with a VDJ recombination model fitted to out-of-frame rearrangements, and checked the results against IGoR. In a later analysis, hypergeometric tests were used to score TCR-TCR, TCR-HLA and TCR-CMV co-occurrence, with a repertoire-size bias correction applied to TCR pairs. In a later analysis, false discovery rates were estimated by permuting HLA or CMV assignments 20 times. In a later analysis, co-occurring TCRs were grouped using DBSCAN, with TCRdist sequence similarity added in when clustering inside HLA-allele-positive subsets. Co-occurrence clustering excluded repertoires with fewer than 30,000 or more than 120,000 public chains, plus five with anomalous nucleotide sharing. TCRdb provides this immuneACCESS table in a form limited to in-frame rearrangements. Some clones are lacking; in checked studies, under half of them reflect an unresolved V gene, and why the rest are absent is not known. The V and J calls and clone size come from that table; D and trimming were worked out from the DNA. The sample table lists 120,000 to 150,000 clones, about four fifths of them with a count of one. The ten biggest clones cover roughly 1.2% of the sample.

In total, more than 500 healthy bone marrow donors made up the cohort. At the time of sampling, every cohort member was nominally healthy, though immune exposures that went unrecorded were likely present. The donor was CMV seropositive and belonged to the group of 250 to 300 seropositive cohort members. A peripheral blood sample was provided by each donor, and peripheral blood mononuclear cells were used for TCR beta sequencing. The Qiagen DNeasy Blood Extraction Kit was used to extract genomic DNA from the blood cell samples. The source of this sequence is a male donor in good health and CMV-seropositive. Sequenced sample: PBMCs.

The CDR3 corresponds to CASSPRGGVVQETQYF. The nucleotides are TGTGCCAGCAGCCCCCGGGGAGGGGTGGTCCAAGAGACCCAGTACTTC. The V and J genes are TRBV9 and TRBJ2-5; 7 bases in the middle match TRBD2. In the germline V gene, CDR1 corresponds to SGDLS and CDR2 to YYNGEE. After removal of 4 bases from V and 1 base from J, the junction retains 10 bases not matched to a gene. Taken from cysteine to phenylalanine, the CDR3 has 16 residues. Only CDR3 DNA is held: 48 bases, read in frame from base 1.